This is a list of T cell receptor beta chains from one sample in a study of cytomegalovirus exposure and HLA in healthy donors. Some clones are missing from TCRdb's copy, which holds only in-frame ones; the method was immunoSEQ multiplex PCR. The repertoire holds some 160,000 clones, 76% seen once, with 1.5% to 2% in the top ten. Material: PBMCs. These TCRs come from a woman aged 40 to 50 in good health and CMV-seronegative. Each CDR3 is given with its conserved first and last residue. The D gene is left open where the match is weak.

cdr3_length d_call j_call v_call cdr3_aa cdr3_nt
15 NA TRBJ1-3 TRBV7-9 CASSFEGFGVNTIYF TGTGCCAGCAGCTTCGAGGGTTTCGGAGTAAACACCATATATTTT
12 NA TRBJ1-6 TRBV27 CASSLYGSPLHF TGTGCCAGCAGTTTATACGGGTCACCCCTCCACTTT
15 NA TRBJ1-4 TRBV28 CASSLFRGGGEKLFF TGTGCCAGCAGTTTATTCAGGGGTGGGGGCGAAAAACTGTTTTTT
13 NA TRBJ1-1 TRBV7-9 CASSSERNTEAFF TGTGCCAGCAGCTCTGAGAGAAACACTGAAGCTTTCTTT
17 TRBD1 TRBJ1-3 TRBV5-1 CASSPEGAPGSGNTIYF TGCGCCAGCAGCCCGGAGGGGGCGCCAGGGTCTGGAAACACCATATATTTT
17 TRBD1 TRBJ1-4 TRBV28 CASSYQGVGSTNEKLFF TGTGCCAGCAGCTACCAGGGGGTGGGATCAACTAATGAAAAACTGTTTTTT
19 TRBD1 TRBJ1-2 TRBV11-2 CASSPRVVHRGSLDSGYTF TGTGCCAGCAGCCCCCGCGTGGTCCACAGGGGCAGTTTAGACAGTGGCTACACCTTC
15 TRBD1 TRBJ2-5 TRBV5-1 CASALLTGTQETQYF TGCGCCAGCGCCCTACTGACAGGGACCCAAGAGACCCAGTACTTC
15 TRBD2 TRBJ2-7 TRBV6-5 CASSDSPSGSYEQYF TGTGCCAGCAGTGACTCACCTAGCGGGAGCTACGAGCAGTACTTC
13 TRBD1 TRBJ2-7 TRBV28 CASGSDRTYEQYF TGTGCCAGCGGCTCGGACAGGACCTACGAGCAGTACTTC
16 NA TRBJ1-6 TRBV5-6 CASSLDRSSYNSPLHF TGTGCCAGCAGCTTGGACAGGAGCTCCTATAATTCACCCCTCCACTTT